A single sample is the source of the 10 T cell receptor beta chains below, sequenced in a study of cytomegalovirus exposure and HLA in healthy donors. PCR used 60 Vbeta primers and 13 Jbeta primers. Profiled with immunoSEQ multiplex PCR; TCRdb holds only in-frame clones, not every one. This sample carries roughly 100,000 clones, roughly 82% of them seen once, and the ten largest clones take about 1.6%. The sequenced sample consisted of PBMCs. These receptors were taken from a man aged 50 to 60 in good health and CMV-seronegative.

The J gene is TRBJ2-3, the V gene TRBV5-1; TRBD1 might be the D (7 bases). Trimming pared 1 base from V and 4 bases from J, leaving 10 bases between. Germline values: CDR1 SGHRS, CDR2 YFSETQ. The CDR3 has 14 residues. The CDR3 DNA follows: TGCGCCAGCAGCTTGCAGGGGGGCCCAGATACGCAGTATTTT. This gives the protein CASSLQGGPDTQYF.

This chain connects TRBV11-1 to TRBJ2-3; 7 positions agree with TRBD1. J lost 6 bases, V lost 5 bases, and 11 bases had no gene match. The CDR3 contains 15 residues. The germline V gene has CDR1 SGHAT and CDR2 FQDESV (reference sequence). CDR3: CASSPRQGTGDTQYF. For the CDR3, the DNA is TGTGCCAGCAGCCCGAGACAGGGAACAGGGGATACGCAGTATTTT.

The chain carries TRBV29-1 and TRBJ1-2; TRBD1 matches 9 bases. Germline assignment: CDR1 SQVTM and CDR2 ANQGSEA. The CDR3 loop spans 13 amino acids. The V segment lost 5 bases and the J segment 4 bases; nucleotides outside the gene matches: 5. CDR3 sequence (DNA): TGCAGCGTTTCGGGACAGGGAGGCTATGGCTACACCTTC. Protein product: CSVSGQGGYGYTF.

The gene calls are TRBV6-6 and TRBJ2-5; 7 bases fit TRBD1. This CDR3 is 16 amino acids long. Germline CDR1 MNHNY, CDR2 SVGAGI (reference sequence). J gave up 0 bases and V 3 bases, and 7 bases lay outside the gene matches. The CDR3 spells CASSYSGQEHQETQYF. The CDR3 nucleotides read TGTGCCAGCAGTTATTCCGGACAGGAACACCAAGAGACCCAGTACTTC.

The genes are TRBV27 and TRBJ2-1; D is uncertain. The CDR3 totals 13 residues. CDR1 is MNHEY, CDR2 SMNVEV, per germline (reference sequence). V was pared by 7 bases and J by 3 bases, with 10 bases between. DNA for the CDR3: TGTGCCAGCAAGCGAATGGGCTACAATGAGCAGTTCTTC. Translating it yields CASKRMGYNEQFF.

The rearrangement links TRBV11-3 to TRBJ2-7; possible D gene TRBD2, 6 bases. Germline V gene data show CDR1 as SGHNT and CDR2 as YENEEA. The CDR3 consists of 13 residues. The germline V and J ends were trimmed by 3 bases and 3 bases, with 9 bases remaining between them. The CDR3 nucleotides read TGTGCCAGCAGCTTGTTCGGGAGCTACGAGCAGTACTTC. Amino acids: CASSLFGSYEQYF.

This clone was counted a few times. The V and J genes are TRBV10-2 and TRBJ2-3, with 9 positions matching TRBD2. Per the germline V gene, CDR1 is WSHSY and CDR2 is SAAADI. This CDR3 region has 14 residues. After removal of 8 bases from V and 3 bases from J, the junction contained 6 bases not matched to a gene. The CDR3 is CASWGRGGTDTQYF. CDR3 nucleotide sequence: TGCGCCAGCTGGGGGCGGGGGGGTACAGATACGCAGTATTTT.

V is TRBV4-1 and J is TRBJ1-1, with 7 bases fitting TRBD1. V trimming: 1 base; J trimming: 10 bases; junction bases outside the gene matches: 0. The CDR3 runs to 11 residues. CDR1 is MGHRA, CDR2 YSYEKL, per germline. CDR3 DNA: TGCGCCAGCAGCCAAGCAGGGGGAGCTTTCTTT. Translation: CASSQAGGAFF.

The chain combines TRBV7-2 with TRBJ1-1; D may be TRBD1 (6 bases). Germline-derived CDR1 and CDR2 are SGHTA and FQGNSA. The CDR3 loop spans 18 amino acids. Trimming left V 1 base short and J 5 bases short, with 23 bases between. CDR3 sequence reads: CASSLVFQTVGGQTEAFF. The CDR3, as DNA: TGTGCCAGCAGCTTAGTATTTCAAACCGTCGGGGGGCAAACTGAAGCTTTCTTT.

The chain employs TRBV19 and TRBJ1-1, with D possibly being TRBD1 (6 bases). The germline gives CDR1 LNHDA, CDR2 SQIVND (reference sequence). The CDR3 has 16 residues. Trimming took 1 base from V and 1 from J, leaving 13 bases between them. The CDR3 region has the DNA TGTGCCAGTAGTATAGCACCCGGGACAAGGAACACTGAAGCTTTCTTT. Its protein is CASSIAPGTRNTEAFF.